This entry features one TCR beta chain sequence. Germline V gene lookup returns CDR1 MNHEY and CDR2 SMNVEV (reference sequence). This CDR3 comprises 16 residues. V lost 4 bases and J lost 2; bases outside the gene matches: 10. Clinical history as reported by participants underpinned cohort assignment. Per the original data handling: Scientists estimated how many nucleated cells there were by amplifying reference gene primers. Sequencing was performed with immunoSEQ multiplex PCR; in TCRdb, only in-frame clones are kept and a portion is missing. From that table come the V and J calls and clone size; the DNA was used to work out D and trimming. The sample includes 450,000 to 500,000 clones, around 90% of them seen just once. The sample is drawn from a study of blood T cell repertoires in COVID-19. Across the study: Spain, Italy and the United States supplied samples that represented acute and convalescent COVID-19. Sample material is recorded as cDNA or gDNA derived from T cells, B-cell-depleted T cells, or PBMCs.

V is TRBV27 and J is TRBJ1-1; 7 positions match TRBD1. Sequenced sample: PBMCs or T cells enriched from blood (not recorded which). The origin of this receptor is a woman between 18 and 29 years old who had recovered from COVID-19. CDR3 DNA sequence: TGTGCCAGCAGTTACCGAGGGACAGCCGCCAACACTGAAGCTTTCTTT. Encoded protein: CASSYRGTAANTEAFF.